The text below deals with one T cell receptor beta chain. Its specificity is unknown. TCRdb re-analysed the 5' RACE reads in MiXCR, keeping a single row per CDR3 protein. The sample lists hundreds of thousands of distinct CDR3 sequences; approximately 15% were seen once. These data are taken from a study of T-cell memory formation after mild COVID-19. Study-wide background: TCR clustering was largely donor specific.

The CDR3 has 16 amino acids. Trimming cost V 3 bases and J 5 bases, with 19 bases left between them. The germline V gene encodes CDR1 KGHSH and CDR2 LQKENI. Study results and caveats: Nothing showed for sure that second-wave clones peaking on day 37 were SARS-CoV-2 specific. Researchers report contracting CD4+ clones mostly in CM and EM, with CD8+ clones in EMRA.

The sequencing sample was made of PBMCs or a T cell subset sorted from them (not recorded which). The J gene is TRBJ2-5, the V gene TRBV18, with D possibly TRBD1 on 6 matching bases. This clonotype originated in a man between 18 and 35 years old who had mild COVID-19 (a few samples of this study predate the infection). Cell type and time point are not known. CDR3 nucleotide sequence: TGTGCCAGCTCACCTCTTGACAGGCCCATGGGGGAGACCCAGTACTTC. This encodes CASSPLDRPMGETQYF.